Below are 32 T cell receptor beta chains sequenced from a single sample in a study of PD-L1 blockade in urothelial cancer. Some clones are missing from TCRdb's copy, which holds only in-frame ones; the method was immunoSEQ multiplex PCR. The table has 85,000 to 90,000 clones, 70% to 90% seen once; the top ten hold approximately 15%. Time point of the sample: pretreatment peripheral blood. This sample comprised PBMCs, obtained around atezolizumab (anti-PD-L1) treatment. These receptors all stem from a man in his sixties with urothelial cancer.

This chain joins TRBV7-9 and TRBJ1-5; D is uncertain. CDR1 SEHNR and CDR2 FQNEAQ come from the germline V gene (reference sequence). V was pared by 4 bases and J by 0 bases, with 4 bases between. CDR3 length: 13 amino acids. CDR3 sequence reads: CASSSYSNQPQHF. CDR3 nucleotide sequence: TGTGCCAGCAGCTCCTATAGCAATCAGCCCCAGCATTTT.

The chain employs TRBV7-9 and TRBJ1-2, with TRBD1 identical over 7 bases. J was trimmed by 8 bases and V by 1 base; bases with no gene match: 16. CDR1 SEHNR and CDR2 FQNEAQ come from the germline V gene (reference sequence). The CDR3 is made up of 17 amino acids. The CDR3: CASSLVEGALLGVGYTF. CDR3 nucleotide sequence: TGTGCCAGCAGCTTAGTTGAGGGGGCTCTCTTGGGTGTAGGCTACACCTTC.

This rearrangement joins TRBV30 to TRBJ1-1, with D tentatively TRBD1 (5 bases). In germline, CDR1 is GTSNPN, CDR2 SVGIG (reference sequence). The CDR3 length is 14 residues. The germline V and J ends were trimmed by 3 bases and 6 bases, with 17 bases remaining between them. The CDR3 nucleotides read TGTGCCTGGAGCCCCCCACCCGTAGGGGCTGAAGCTTTCTTT. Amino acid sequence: CAWSPPPVGAEAFF.

The CDR3 sequence: CASSLGGQETQYF. The CDR3 nucleotides are TGTGCCAGCAGCTTGGGGGGCCAAGAGACCCAGTACTTC. This rearrangement joins TRBV7-9 to TRBJ2-5, with D possibly TRBD2 on 6 matching bases. V was clipped by 3 bases and J by 1 base, with 6 bases between them. The germline V gene has CDR1 SEHNR and CDR2 FQNEAQ (reference sequence). The CDR3 covers 13 residues. The variable domain in full, with the rest retrieved from reference TRBV7-9 and TRBJ2-5, is DTGVSQNPRHKITKRGQNVTFRCDPISEHNRLYWYRQTLGQGPEFLTYFQNEAQLEKSRLLSDRFSAERPKGSFSTLEIQRTEQGDSAMYLCASSLGGQETQYFGPGTRLLVL.

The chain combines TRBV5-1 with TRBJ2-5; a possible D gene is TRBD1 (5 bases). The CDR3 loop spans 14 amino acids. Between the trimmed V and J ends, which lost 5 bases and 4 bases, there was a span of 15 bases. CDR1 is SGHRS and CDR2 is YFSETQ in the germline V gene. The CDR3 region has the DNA TGCGCCAGCAGGCCGCCAGGGTACTCAGAGACCCAGTACTTC. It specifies CASRPPGYSETQYF.

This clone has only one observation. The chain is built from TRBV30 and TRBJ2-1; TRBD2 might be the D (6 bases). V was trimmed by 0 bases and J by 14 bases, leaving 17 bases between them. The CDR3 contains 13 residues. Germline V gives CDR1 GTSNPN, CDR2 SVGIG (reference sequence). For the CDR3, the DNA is TGTGCCTGGAGTGTGTTTGAGGCGGGACCCGAGTTCTTC. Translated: CAWSVFEAGPEFF.

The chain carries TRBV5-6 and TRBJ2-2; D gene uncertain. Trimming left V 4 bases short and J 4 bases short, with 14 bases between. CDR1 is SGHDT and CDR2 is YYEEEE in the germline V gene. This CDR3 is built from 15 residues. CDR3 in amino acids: CASSLPSRLTGELFF. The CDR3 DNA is TGTGCCAGCAGCCTTCCGTCCAGGCTCACCGGGGAGCTGTTTTTT.

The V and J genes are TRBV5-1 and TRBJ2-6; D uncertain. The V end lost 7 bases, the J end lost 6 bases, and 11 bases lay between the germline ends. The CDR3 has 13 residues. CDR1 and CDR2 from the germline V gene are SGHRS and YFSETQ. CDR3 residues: CASAAAAANVLTF. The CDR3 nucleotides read TGCGCCAGCGCGGCGGCCGCGGCCAACGTCCTGACTTTC.

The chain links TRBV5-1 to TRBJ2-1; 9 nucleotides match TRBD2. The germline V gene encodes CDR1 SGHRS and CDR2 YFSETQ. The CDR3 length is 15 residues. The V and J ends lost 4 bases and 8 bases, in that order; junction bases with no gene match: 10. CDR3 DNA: TGCGCCAGCAGCATGGCTCCGACTAGCGGCTATGAGCAGTTCTTC. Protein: CASSMAPTSGYEQFF.

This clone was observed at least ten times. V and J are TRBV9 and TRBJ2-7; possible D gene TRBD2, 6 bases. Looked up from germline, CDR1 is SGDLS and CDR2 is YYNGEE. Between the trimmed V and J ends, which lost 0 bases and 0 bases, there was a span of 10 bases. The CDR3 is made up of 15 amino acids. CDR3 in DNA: TGTGCCAGCAGCGTAGAGGGCGGGACCTCCTACGAGCAGTACTTC. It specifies CASSVEGGTSYEQYF.

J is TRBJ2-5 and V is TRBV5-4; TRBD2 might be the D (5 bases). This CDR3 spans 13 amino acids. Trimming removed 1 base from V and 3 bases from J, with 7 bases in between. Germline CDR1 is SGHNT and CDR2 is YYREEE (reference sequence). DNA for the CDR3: TGTGCCAGCAGCTTGAGCGGAAAAGAGACCCAGTACTTC. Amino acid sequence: CASSLSGKETQYF.

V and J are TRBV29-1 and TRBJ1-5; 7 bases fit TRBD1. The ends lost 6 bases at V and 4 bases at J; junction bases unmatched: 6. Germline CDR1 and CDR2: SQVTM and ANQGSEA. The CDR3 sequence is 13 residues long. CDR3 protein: CSVGGQTNQPQHF. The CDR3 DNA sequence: TGCAGCGTGGGGGGACAGACGAATCAGCCCCAGCATTTT.

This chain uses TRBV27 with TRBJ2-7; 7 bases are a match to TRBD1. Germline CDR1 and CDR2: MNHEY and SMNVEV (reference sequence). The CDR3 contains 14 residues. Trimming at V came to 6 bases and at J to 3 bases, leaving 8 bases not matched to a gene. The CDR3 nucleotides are TGTGCCAGCAGGAGGGGGCAATATAGCTACGAGCAGTACTTC. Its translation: CASRRGQYSYEQYF.

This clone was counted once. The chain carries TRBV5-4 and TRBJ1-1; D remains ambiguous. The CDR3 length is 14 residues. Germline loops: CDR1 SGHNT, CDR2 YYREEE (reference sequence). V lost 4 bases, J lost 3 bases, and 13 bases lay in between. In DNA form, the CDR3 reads TGTGCCAGCAGCCTCTCACCCAGTGACACTGAAGCTTTCTTT. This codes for CASSLSPSDTEAFF.

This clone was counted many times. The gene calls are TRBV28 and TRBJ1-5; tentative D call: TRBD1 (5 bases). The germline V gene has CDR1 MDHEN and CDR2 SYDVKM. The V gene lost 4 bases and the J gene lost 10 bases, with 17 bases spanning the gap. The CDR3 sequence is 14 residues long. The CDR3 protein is CASSSVGPGRPQHF. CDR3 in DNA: TGTGCCAGCAGTTCCGTGGGGCCAGGGCGACCCCAGCATTTT.

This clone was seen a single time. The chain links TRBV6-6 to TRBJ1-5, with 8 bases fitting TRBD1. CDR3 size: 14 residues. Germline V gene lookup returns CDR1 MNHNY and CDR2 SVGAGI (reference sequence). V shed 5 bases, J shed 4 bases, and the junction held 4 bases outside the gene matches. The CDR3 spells CASSQQGGNQPQHF. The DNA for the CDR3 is TGTGCCAGCAGTCAACAGGGGGGGAATCAGCCCCAGCATTTT.

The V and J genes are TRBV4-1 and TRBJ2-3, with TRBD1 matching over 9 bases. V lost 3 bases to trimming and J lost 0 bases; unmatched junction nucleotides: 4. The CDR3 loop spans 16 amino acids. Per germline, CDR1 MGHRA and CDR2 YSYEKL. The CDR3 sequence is CASSHADRGSTDTQYF. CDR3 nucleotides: TGCGCCAGCAGCCACGCGGACAGGGGAAGCACAGATACGCAGTATTTT.

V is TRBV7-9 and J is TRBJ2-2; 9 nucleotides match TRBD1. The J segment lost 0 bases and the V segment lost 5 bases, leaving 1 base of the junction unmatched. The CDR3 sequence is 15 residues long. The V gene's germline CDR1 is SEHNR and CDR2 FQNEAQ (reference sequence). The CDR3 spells CASSNRGPNTGELFF. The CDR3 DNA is TGTGCCAGCAGCAACAGGGGGCCGAACACCGGGGAGCTGTTTTTT. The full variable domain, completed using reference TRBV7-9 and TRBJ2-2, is DTGVSQNPRHKITKRGQNVTFRCDPISEHNRLYWYRQTLGQGPEFLTYFQNEAQLEKSRLLSDRFSAERPKGSFSTLEIQRTEQGDSAMYLCASSNRGPNTGELFFGEGSRLTVL.

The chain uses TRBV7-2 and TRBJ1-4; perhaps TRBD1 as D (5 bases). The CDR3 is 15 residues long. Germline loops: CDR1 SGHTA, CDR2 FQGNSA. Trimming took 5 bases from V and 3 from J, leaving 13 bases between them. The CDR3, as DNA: TGTGCCAGCAGCCTCGTCGGGGGGTCTAATGAAAAACTGTTTTTT. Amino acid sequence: CASSLVGGSNEKLFF.

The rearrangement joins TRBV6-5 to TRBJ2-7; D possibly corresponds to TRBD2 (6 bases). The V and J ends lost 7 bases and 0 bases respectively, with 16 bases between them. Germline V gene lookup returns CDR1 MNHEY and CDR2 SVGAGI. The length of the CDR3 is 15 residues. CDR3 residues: CASISSRGLSYEQYF. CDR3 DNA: TGTGCCAGCATATCATCTCGGGGACTCTCCTACGAGCAGTACTTC.

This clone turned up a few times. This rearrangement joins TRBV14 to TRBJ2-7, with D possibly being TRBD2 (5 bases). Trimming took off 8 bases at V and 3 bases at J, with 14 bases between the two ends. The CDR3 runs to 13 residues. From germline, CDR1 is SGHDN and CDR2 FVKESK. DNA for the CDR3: TGTGCCAGCCGACCCGGGGAGAGCTACGAGCAGTACTTC. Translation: CASRPGESYEQYF.

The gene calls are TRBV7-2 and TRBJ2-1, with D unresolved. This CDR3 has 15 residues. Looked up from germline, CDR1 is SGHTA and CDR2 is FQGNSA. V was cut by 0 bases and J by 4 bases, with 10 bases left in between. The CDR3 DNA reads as TGTGCCAGCAGCTTAGCGCACGGTCCATACAATGAGCAGTTCTTC. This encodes CASSLAHGPYNEQFF.

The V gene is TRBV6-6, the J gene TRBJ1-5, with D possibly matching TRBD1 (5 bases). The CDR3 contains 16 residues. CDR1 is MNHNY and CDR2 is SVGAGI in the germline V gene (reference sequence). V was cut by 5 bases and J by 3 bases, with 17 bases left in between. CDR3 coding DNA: TGTGCCAGCAGTCCACCCGGGGGGGAGGACAATCAGCCCCAGCATTTT. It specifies CASSPPGGEDNQPQHF.

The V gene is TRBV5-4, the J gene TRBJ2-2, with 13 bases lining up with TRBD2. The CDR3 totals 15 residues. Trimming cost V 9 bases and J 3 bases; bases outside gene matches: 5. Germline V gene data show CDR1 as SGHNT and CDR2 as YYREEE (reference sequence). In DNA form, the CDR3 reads TGTGCCATGACTAGCGGGGGGATGTACACCGGGGAGCTGTTTTTT. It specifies CAMTSGGMYTGELFF.

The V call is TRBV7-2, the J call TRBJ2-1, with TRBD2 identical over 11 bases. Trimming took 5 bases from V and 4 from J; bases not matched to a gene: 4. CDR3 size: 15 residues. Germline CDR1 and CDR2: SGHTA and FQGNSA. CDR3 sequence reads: CASSRLAGSYNEQFF. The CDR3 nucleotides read TGTGCCAGCAGCCGACTAGCGGGATCGTACAATGAGCAGTTCTTC.

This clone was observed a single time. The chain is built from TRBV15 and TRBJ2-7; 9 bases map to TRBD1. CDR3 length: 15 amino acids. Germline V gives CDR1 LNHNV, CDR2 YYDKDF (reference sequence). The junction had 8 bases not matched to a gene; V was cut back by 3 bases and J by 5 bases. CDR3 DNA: TGTGCCACCAGCAGGGGACAGGGAGGTTTCGACGAGCAGTACTTC. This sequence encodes CATSRGQGGFDEQYF.

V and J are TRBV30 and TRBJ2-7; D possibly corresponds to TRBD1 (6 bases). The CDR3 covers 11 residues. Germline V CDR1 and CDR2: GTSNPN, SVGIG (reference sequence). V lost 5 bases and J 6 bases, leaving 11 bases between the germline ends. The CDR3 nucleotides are TGTGCCTGGGACACAGGGAGCGAGCAGTACTTC. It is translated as CAWDTGSEQYF. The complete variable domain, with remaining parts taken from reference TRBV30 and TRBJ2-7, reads SQTIHQWPATLVQPVGSPLSLECTVEGTSNPNLYWYRQAAGRGLQLLFYSVGIGQISSEVPQNLSASRPQDRQFILSSKKLLLSDSGFYLCAWDTGSEQYFGPGTRLTVT.

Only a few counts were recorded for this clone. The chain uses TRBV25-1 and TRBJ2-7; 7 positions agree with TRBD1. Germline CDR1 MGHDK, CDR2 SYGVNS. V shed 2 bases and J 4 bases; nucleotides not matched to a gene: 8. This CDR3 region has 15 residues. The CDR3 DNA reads TGTGCCAGCAGTGAACCGGGACAGACACTTTACGAGCAGTACTTC. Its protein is CASSEPGQTLYEQYF.

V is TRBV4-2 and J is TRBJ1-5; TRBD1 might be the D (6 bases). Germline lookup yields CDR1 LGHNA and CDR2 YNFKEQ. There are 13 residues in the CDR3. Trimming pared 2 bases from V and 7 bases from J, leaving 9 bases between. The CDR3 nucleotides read TGTGCCAGCAGCCAACAGGGGAACCAGCCCCAGCATTTT. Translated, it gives CASSQQGNQPQHF.

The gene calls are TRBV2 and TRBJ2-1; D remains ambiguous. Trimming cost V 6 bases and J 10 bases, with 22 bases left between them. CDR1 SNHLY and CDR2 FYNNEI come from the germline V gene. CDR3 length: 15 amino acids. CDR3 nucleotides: TGTGCCAGCAGATCACGACCCCCGAGACTCATCGAGCAGTTCTTC. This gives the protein CASRSRPPRLIEQFF.

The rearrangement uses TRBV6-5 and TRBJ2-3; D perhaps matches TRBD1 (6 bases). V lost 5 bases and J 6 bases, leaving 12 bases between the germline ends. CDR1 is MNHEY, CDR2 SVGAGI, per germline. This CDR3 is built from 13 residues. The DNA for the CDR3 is TGTGCCAGCAGTGAACATGACAGGGATACGCAGTATTTT. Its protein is CASSEHDRDTQYF.

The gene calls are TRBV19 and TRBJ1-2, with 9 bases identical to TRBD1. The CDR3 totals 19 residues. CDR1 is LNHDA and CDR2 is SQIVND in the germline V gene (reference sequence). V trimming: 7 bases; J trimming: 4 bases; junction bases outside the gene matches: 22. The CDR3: CASIPDGFGTGRSGYGYTF. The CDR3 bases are TGTGCCAGTATTCCTGATGGGTTCGGGACAGGGCGATCTGGCTATGGCTACACCTTC.